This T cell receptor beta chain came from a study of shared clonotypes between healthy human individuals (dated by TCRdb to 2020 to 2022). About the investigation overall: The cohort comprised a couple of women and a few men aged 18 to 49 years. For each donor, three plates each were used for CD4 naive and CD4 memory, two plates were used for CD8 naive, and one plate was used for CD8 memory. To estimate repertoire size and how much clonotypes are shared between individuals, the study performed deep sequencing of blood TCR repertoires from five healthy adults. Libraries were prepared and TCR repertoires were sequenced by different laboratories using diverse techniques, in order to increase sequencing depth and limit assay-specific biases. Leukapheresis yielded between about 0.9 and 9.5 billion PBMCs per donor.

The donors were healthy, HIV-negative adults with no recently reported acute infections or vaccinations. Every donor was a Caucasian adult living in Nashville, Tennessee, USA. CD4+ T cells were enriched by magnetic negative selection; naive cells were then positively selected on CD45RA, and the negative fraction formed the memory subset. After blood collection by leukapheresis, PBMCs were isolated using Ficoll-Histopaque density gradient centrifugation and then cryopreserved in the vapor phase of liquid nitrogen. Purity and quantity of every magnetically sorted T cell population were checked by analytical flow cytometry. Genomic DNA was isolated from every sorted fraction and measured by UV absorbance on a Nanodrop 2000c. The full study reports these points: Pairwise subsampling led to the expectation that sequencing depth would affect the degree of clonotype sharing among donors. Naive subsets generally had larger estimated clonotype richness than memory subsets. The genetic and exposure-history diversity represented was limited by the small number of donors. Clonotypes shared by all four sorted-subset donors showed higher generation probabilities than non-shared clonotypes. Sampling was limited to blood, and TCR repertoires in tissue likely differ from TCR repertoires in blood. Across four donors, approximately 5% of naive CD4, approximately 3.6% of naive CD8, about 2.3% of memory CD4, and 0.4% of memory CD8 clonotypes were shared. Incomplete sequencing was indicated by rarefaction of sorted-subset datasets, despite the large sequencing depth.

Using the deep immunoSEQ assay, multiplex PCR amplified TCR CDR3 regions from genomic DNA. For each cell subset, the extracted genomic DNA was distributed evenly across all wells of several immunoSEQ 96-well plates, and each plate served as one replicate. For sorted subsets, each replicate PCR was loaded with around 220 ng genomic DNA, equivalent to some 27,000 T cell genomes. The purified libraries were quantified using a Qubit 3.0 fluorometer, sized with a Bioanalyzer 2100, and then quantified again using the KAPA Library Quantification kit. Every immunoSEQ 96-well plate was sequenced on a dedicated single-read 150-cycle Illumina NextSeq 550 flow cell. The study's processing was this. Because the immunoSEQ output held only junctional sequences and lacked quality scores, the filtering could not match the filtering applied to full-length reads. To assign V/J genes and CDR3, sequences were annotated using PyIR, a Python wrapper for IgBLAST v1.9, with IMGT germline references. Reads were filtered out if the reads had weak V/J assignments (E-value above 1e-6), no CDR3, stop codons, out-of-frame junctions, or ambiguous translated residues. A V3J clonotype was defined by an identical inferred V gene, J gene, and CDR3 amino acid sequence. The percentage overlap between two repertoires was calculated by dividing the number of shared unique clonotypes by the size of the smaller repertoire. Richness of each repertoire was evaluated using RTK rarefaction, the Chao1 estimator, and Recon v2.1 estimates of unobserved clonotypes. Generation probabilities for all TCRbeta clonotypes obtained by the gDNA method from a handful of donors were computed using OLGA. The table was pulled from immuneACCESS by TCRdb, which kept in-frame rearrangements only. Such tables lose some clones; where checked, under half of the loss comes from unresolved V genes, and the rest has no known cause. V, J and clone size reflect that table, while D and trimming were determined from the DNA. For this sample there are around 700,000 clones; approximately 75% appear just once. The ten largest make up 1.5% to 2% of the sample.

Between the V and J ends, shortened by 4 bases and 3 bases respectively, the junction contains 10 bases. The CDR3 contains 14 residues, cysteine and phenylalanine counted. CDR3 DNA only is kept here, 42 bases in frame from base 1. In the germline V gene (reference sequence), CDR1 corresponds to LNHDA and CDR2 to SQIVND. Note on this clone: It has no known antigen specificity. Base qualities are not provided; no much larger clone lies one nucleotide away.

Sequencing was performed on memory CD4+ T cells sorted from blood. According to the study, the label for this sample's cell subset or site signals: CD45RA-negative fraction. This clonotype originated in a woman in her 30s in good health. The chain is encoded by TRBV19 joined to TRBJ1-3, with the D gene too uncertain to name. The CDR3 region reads CASSKGADGNTIYF. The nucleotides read TGTGCCAGTAGTAAAGGTGCCGATGGAAACACCATATATTTT.